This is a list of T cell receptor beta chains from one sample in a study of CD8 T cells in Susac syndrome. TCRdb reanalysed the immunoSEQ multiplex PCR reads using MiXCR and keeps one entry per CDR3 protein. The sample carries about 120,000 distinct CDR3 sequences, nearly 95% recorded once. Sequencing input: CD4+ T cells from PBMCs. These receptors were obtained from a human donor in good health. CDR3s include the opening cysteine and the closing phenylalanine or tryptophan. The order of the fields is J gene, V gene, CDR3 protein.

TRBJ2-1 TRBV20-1 CSARRPDYGNEQFF
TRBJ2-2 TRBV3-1 CASKAYLTSGDTGELFF
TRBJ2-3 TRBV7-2 CASSLAGPGEDTQYF
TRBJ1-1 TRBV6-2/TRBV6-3 CASSYTTAREPLFF
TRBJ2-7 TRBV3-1 CASSRHQGPSYEQYF
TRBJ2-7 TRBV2 CASSEARGQGYEQYF
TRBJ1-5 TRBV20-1 CSAKTGGSNQPQHF
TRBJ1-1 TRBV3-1 CASSLLGAVDTEAFF
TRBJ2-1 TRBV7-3 CANHNMRLRILDEQFF
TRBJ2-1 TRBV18 CASSPRLQDEQFF
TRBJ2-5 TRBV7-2 CASSFSWRGQETQYF
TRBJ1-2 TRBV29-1 CSVEDPVPGRYGYTF
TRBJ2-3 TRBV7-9 CASSLTGLAGEDTQYF
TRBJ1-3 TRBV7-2 CASSSRGTNIGNTIYF
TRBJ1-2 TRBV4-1 CASSQAGGPNYGYTF
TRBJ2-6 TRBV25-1 CASSKAGSGANVLTF
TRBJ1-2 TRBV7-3 CASTDREQDGYTF
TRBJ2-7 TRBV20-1 CSARDTGTGAYEQYF
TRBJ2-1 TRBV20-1 CSARKRSHRGFENEQFF
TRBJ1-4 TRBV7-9 CASTGPEEEKLFF
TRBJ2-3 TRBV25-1 CASAQGTDTQYF
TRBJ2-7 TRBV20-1 CSAAPDVDASYEQYF
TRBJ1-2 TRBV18 CASSPSAGHQNYGYTF
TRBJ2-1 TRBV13 CASSALAGGNEQFF
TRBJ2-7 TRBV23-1 CASCTQGAGSYEQYF
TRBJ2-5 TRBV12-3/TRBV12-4 CASSLVEGFYQETQYF
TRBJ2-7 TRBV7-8 CASTSAKLREQYF
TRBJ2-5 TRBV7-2 CASSLDLAGGRRETQYF
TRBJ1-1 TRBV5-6 CASSSDNTMMNTEAFF
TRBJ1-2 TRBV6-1 CASSEDRGGRGYTF
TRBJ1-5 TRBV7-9 CASSLNEQPQHF
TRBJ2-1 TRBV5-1 CASSLPTSGTNEQFF
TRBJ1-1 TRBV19 CASSPVGAPAFF
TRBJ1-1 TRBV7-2 CASSLDQGRDEAFF
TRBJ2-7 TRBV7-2 CASSRTSGNYEQYF
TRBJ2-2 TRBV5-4 CASSGDRVGTGELFF
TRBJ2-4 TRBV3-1 CASSPSAHRDIQYF
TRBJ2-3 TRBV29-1 CSVDPGQGGTDTQYF
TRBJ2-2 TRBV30 CAWSGGSLWTGELFF
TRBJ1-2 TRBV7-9 CASSLRTTGGEGYTF
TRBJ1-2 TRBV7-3 CASSLNGGNGYTF
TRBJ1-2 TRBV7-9 CASSLGTSGSLYGYTF
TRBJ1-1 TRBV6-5 CASSYNPGLEAFF
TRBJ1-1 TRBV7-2 CASREGFMAAFF
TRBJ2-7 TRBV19 CASRPGQGVGEQYF
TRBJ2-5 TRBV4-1 CASSQGGQQETQYF
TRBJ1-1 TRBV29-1 CSVEEGAVNTEAFF
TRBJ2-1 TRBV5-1 CASSIEAGGPLIYNEQFF
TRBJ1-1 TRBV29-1 CSVEQTGAVNTEAFF
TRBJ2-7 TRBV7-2 CASSLEARAGEQYF